Each of the 32 T cell receptor beta chains below was sequenced from the same sample in a study of T cell responses to AZD1222 COVID-19 vaccine. The data were produced by immunoSEQ multiplex PCR, yet TCRdb's version contains in-frame clones alone and is incomplete. Of 150,000 to 190,000 clones listed, 90% are singletons. This material consisted of peripheral blood, taken 28 days after the second AZD1222 dose. These receptors were collected from an adult who received the AZD1222 COVID-19 vaccine.

The chain uses TRBV3-1 (or the pseudogene TRBV3-2) and TRBJ1-1; the D gene is possibly TRBD1 (6 bases). Germline V gives CDR1 LGHDT, CDR2 YNNKEL (reference sequence). The germline V and J ends were trimmed by 4 bases and 4 bases, with 13 bases remaining between them. CDR3 size: 14 residues. The CDR3: CASSLGQSSTEAFF. The CDR3 nucleotides are TGTGCCAGCAGCCTTGGACAGAGCTCCACTGAAGCTTTCTTT.

The CDR3 sequence is CASTPLSLGERGKLFGYTF. The CDR3 DNA follows: TGTGCCAGCACCCCCCTCTCGTTGGGGGAGCGGGGAAAATTATTTGGCTACACCTTC. The V call is TRBV7-2, the J call TRBJ1-2; a weak D match, TRBD1 (5 bases). This CDR3 has 19 residues. Germline V gene sequence: CDR1 SGHTA, CDR2 FQGNSA. V dropped 7 bases and J dropped 7 bases, with 34 bases sitting between them.

This chain links TRBV7-2 with TRBJ2-3; D might be TRBD1 (8 bases). In germline, CDR1 is SGHTA, CDR2 FQGNSA. Trimming took 5 bases from V and 12 from J, leaving 18 bases between them. The CDR3 runs to 13 residues. The CDR3: CASSPIQGGVQYF. The CDR3 DNA reads as TGTGCCAGCAGCCCGATACAGGGGGGGGTTCAGTATTTT.

The chain recombines TRBV25-1 with TRBJ2-2; no reliable D call. In germline, CDR1 is MGHDK, CDR2 SYGVNS. V was cut by 6 bases and J by 2 bases, with 10 bases left in between. CDR3 length: 14 amino acids. The chain's CDR3 is CASSSPLNTGELFF. The CDR3 nucleotides read TGTGCCAGCAGCTCCCCTCTAAACACCGGGGAGCTGTTTTTT.

This clone showed up just once. This chain uses TRBV6-5 with TRBJ2-7; no reliable D call. The CDR3 sequence is 11 residues long. V lost 6 bases, J lost 6 bases, and 9 bases lay in between. Germline V CDR1 and CDR2: MNHEY, SVGAGI. Here the CDR3 DNA reads TGTGCCAGCAGGGGCATTGTCGAGCAGTACTTC. Translating gives CASRGIVEQYF.

The chain employs TRBV6-1 and TRBJ2-7, with no clear D. V lost 3 bases, J lost 6 bases, and 15 bases lay in between. From germline, CDR1 is MNHNS and CDR2 SASEGT. The CDR3 has 14 amino acids. For the CDR3, the DNA is TGTGCCAGCAGTGACCCCCGGATCACCCCCGAGCAGTACTTC. This encodes CASSDPRITPEQYF.

The chain is built from TRBV3-1 (or the pseudogene TRBV3-2) and TRBJ2-3, with D perhaps TRBD2 (5 bases). Trimming pared 1 base from V and 10 bases from J, leaving 9 bases between. The length of the CDR3 is 12 residues. The germline V gene encodes CDR1 LGHDT and CDR2 YNNKEL (reference sequence). DNA of the CDR3: TGTGCCAGCAGCCAAGGTGAGCGGCCGCAGTATTTT. Translated: CASSQGERPQYF.

The J gene is TRBJ2-5, the V gene TRBV4-1; D perhaps matches TRBD2 (6 bases). The length of the CDR3 is 15 residues. The germline gives CDR1 MGHRA, CDR2 YSYEKL. Between the trimmed V and J ends, which lost 4 bases and 2 bases, there was a span of 14 bases. DNA for the CDR3: TGCGCCAGCAGCCTCCGGGACTGGCAACAAGAGACCCAGTACTTC. This sequence encodes CASSLRDWQQETQYF.

This chain uses TRBV10-3 with TRBJ2-5, with D unclear. Trimming cost V 2 bases and J 7 bases, with 14 bases left between them. This CDR3 region has 14 residues. Germline CDR1 reads ENHRY; CDR2 reads SYGVKD. CDR3 amino acids: CAISEISDFGTQYF. CDR3 nucleotide sequence: TGTGCCATCAGTGAGATTTCTGATTTCGGGACCCAGTACTTC.

The CDR3 DNA reads as TGCGCCAGCAGTTACGCGGGGGATTCAAGCACAGATACGCAGTATTTT. Residues: CASSYAGDSSTDTQYF. The J gene is TRBJ2-3, the V gene TRBV4-1; TRBD2 matches 7 bases. Germline V gene sequence: CDR1 MGHRA, CDR2 YSYEKL. CDR3 length: 16 residues. Losses at the gene ends were 6 bases for V and 0 bases for J; bases not matched to a gene: 9.

V usage is TRBV28 and J usage is TRBJ1-5; perhaps TRBD1 as D (6 bases). Deletions cut 8 bases from V and 4 bases from J, with 12 bases between. CDR3 length: 13 residues. From germline, CDR1 is MDHEN and CDR2 SYDVKM. The CDR3 loop is CASFPGQNQPQHF. Written as DNA, the CDR3 is TGTGCCAGCTTCCCGGGACAAAATCAGCCCCAGCATTTT.

This chain links TRBV18 with TRBJ1-6, with TRBD1 identical over 8 bases. Germline V gene sequence: CDR1 KGHSH, CDR2 LQKENI. There are 17 residues in the CDR3. The J segment lost 11 bases and the V segment lost 1 base, leaving 13 bases of the junction unmatched. DNA of the CDR3: TGTGCCAGCTCACCACGGGTGGTCAGGGGGCTCGCGGCACCCCTCCACTTT. This translates into CASSPRVVRGLAAPLHF.

This clone was observed a single time. This chain connects TRBV6-5 to TRBJ2-1, with 9 bases lining up with TRBD1. The CDR3 has 15 residues. The J segment lost 4 bases and the V segment lost 5 bases, leaving 6 bases of the junction unmatched. Germline V gene data show CDR1 as MNHEY and CDR2 as SVGAGI. For the CDR3, the DNA is TGTGCCAGCAGTAAGGGACAGGGACTTTACAATGAGCAGTTCTTC. It yields the protein CASSKGQGLYNEQFF.

This chain links TRBV15 with TRBJ2-7; D may be TRBD2 (6 bases). Trimming took 1 base from V and 5 from J, leaving 9 bases between them. Germline V gene lookup returns CDR1 LNHNV and CDR2 YYDKDF (reference sequence). The CDR3 totals 13 residues. The CDR3 reads CATSRGGAHEQYF. The CDR3 bases are TGTGCCACCAGCAGAGGCGGGGCCCACGAGCAGTACTTC. Filled out from reference TRBV15 and TRBJ2-7, the complete variable domain reads DAMVIQNPRYQVTQFGKPVTLSCSQTLNHNVMYWYQQKSSQAPKLLFHYYDKDFNNEADTPDNFQSRRPNTSFCFLDIRSPGLGDTAMYLCATSRGGAHEQYFGPGTRLTVT.

The rearrangement links TRBV30 to TRBJ2-2; no reliable D call. V lost 4 bases to trimming and J lost 0 bases, with 12 bases between them. CDR1 and CDR2 from the germline V gene are GTSNPN and SVGIG (reference sequence). The CDR3 extends over 15 amino acids. The CDR3 sequence: CAWKGQSTNTGELFF. In DNA form, the CDR3 reads TGTGCCTGGAAAGGCCAGTCAACGAACACCGGGGAGCTGTTTTTT.

The chain combines TRBV6-5 with TRBJ2-7, with unresolved D. The V end lost 2 bases, the J end lost 3 bases, and 11 bases lay between the germline ends. Germline V gene sequence: CDR1 MNHEY, CDR2 SVGAGI. This CDR3 region has 14 residues. Written as DNA, the CDR3 is TGTGCCAGCAGTTACGCTGGGTTCCTCTACGAGCAGTACTTC. It is translated as CASSYAGFLYEQYF.

This chain uses TRBV3-1 (or the pseudogene TRBV3-2) with TRBJ2-4, with TRBD1 matching over 10 bases. This CDR3 is built from 21 residues. Per the germline V gene, CDR1 is LGHDT and CDR2 is YNNKEL (reference sequence). V lost 4 bases, J lost 0 bases, and 18 bases stayed unmatched. The CDR3 sequence: CASSRNAGDRGLGLAKNIQYF. The CDR3 DNA follows: TGTGCCAGCAGCCGAAACGCCGGGGACAGGGGTTTGGGGCTAGCCAAAAACATTCAGTACTTC.

For the CDR3, the DNA is TGTGCCAGCAGATTAGGGACAGGGAGCAATCAGCCCCAGCATTTT. As protein: CASRLGTGSNQPQHF. The V gene is TRBV6-5, the J gene TRBJ1-5; 9 positions match TRBD1. The V gene's germline CDR1 is MNHEY and CDR2 SVGAGI. The ends lost 6 bases at V and 1 base at J; junction bases unmatched: 4. The CDR3 runs 15 residues.

The chain has TRBV12-3 or TRBV12-4 and TRBJ2-2; D not certain. V lost 6 bases and J lost 6, with 8 bases in between. The CDR3 is 12 residues long. CDR3 in amino acids: CASSSPPGELFF. The CDR3 DNA sequence: TGTGCCAGCAGCTCCCCTCCCGGGGAGCTGTTTTTT.

The chain joins TRBV6-5 to TRBJ1-1; D is possibly TRBD1 (5 bases). Trimming shortened V by 0 bases and J by 5 bases, and 10 bases separated the two germline ends. CDR1 and CDR2 from the germline V gene are MNHEY and SVGAGI. The CDR3 loop spans 14 amino acids. The CDR3 DNA is TGTGCCAGCAGTTACTCCCTAGGGGAAACTGAAGCTTTCTTT. Its protein is CASSYSLGETEAFF.

This sequence joins TRBV24-1 and TRBJ1-2; D unresolved. Per germline, CDR1 KGHDR and CDR2 SFDVKD. The length of the CDR3 is 15 residues. V was shortened by 3 bases and J by 8 bases, with 18 bases between the two germline ends. CDR3 amino acids: CATSDQIGPKGGYTF. The CDR3 DNA sequence: TGTGCCACCAGTGATCAAATTGGCCCTAAAGGCGGCTACACCTTC.

This chain links TRBV5-1 with TRBJ2-1; 9 positions agree with TRBD2. Losses at the gene ends were 6 bases for V and 0 bases for J; bases not matched to a gene: 16. This CDR3 spans 19 amino acids. Germline lookup yields CDR1 SGHRS and CDR2 YFSETQ. The CDR3 here is CASTPGVAGAPSSYNEQFF. CDR3 nucleotides: TGCGCCAGCACCCCCGGGGTAGCGGGGGCCCCCAGCTCCTACAATGAGCAGTTCTTC.

The chain is built from TRBV3-1 (or the pseudogene TRBV3-2) and TRBJ1-4, with a tentative D call TRBD1 (5 bases). Between the trimmed V and J ends, which lost 3 bases and 8 bases, there was a span of 10 bases. CDR1 LGHDT and CDR2 YNNKEL come from the germline V gene (reference sequence). This CDR3 region has 13 residues. In DNA form, the CDR3 reads TGTGCCAGCAGCCATCGGGGCACCGAAAAACTGTTTTTT. It codes for CASSHRGTEKLFF.

Details on this clone: The sample has other DNA sequences that encode this CDR3 too. This chain joins TRBV18 and TRBJ1-1; 7 nucleotides align to TRBD1. Germline CDR1 and CDR2: KGHSH and LQKENI. Trimming took 3 bases from V and 0 from J; bases not matched to a gene: 1. This CDR3 region has 14 residues. Here the CDR3 DNA reads TGTGCCAGCTCACCTGACAGGGTGAACACTGAAGCTTTCTTT. It is translated as CASSPDRVNTEAFF. The full variable domain, in which reference TRBV18 and TRBJ1-1 provide the parts outside the CDR3, is NAGVMQNPRHLVRRRGQEARLRCSPMKGHSHVYWYRQLPEEGLKFMVYLQKENIIDESGMPKERFSAEFPKEGPSILRIQQVVRGDSAAYFCASSPDRVNTEAFFGQGTRLTVV.

The genes are TRBV19 and TRBJ1-4; D perhaps matches TRBD1 (5 bases). The germline V gene encodes CDR1 LNHDA and CDR2 SQIVND (reference sequence). V was clipped by 10 bases and J by 16 bases, with 16 bases between them. The CDR3 is made up of 10 amino acids. Here the CDR3 DNA reads TGTGCCACCCTACGGACACGGGCGTTTTTT. Translated: CATLRTRAFF.

The chain employs TRBV18 and TRBJ2-1; TRBD2 aligns across 10 bases. This CDR3 contains 18 residues. The J segment lost 1 base and the V segment lost 2 bases, leaving 8 bases of the junction unmatched. CDR1 and CDR2 from the germline V gene are KGHSH and LQKENI. DNA of the CDR3: TGTGCCAGCTCACCAAGGAGCGGGGGGGCCGCGTCCTACAATGAGCAGTTCTTC. As protein: CASSPRSGGAASYNEQFF.

This clone is a singleton in its sample. The chain joins TRBV7-3 to TRBJ2-6, with D unresolved. V lost 2 bases to trimming and J lost 4 bases, with 12 bases between them. The CDR3 loop spans 16 amino acids. Germline lookup yields CDR1 SGHTA and CDR2 FQGTGA. This chain's CDR3 is CASSLEIPPGANVLTF. The DNA for the CDR3 is TGTGCCAGCAGCTTAGAAATCCCACCAGGGGCCAACGTCCTGACTTTC.

The chain has TRBV6-2 or TRBV6-3 and TRBJ2-7, with TRBD2 matching 13 bases. The V segment lost 4 bases and the J segment 5 bases; nucleotides outside the gene matches: 5. This CDR3 is 15 amino acids long. The germline V gene has CDR1 MNHEY and CDR2 SVGEGT. The CDR3 DNA follows: TGTGCCAGCAGTTCCCGGACTAGCGGGAGTAACGAGCAGTACTTC. Translating it yields CASSSRTSGSNEQYF.

This clone came up once. The chain has TRBV2 and TRBJ2-7, with D possibly being TRBD1 (6 bases). CDR3 size: 15 residues. CDR1 SNHLY and CDR2 FYNNEI come from the germline V gene. V was clipped by 6 bases and J by 1 base, with 16 bases between them. CDR3 coding DNA: TGTGCCAGCAGCTCTCAGGGGCGCGGGTCCTACGAGCAGTACTTC. Amino acid sequence: CASSSQGRGSYEQYF.

This chain links TRBV6-2 or TRBV6-3 with TRBJ1-5, with D perhaps TRBD1 (5 bases). Germline V gene sequence: CDR1 MNHEY, CDR2 SVGEGT. The CDR3 has 14 residues. Trimming removed 2 bases at V and 9 bases at J, with 14 bases between. For the CDR3, the DNA is TGTGCCAGCAGTTACGGTAGAAGCGGGGGGCCCCAGCATTTT. Amino acid sequence: CASSYGRSGGPQHF.

The chain uses TRBV19 and TRBJ2-1; D unclear. Trimming stripped 6 bases from V and 1 base from J, with 10 bases between. This CDR3 contains 14 residues. CDR1 and CDR2 from the germline V gene are LNHDA and SQIVND (reference sequence). The CDR3 here is CASSVDPSYNEQFF. Here the CDR3 DNA reads TGTGCCAGTAGCGTAGACCCGTCCTACAATGAGCAGTTCTTC.

The chain couples TRBV9 to TRBJ2-1, with D hard to call. Germline lookup yields CDR1 SGDLS and CDR2 YYNGEE. V was pared by 3 bases and J by 7 bases, with 8 bases between. The CDR3 spans 12 residues. This chain's CDR3 is CASSAPKNEQFF. CDR3 sequence (DNA): TGTGCCAGCAGCGCCCCGAAAAATGAGCAGTTCTTC.